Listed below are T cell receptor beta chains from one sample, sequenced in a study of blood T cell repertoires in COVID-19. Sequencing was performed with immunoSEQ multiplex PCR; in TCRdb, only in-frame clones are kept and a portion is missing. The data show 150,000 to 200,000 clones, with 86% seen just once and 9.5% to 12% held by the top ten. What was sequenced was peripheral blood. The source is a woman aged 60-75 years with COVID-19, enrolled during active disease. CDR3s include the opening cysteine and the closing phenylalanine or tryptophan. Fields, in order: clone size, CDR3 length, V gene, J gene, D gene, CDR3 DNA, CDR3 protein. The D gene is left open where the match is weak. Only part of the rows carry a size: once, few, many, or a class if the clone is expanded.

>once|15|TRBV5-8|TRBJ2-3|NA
TGTGCCAGCAGCTATACCGGGACTAGCACAGATACGCAGTATTTT
CASSYTGTSTDTQYF
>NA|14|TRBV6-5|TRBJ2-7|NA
TGTGCCAGCAGTCGGGGGGGACAGGGCTACGAGCAGTACTTC
CASSRGGQGYEQYF
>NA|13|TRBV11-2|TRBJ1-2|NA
TGTGCCAGCAGCCCCGGGGGGGCGCATGGCTACACCTTC
CASSPGGAHGYTF
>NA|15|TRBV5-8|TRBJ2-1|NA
TGTGCCAGCAGCTTCGGGTTAAGCTCCTACAATGAGCAGTTCTTC
CASSFGLSSYNEQFF
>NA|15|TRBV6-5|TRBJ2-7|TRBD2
TGTGCCAGCAGCTACATCGGTGGGAGGGCCCACGAGCAGTACTTC
CASSYIGGRAHEQYF
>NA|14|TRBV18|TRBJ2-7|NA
TGTGCCAGCTCACCAACTAGCTACTCCTACGAGCAGTACTTC
CASSPTSYSYEQYF
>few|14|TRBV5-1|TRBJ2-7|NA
TGCGCCAGCAGCCTACAGGGACAAATCTACGAGCAGTACTTC
CASSLQGQIYEQYF
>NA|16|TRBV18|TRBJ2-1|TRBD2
TGTGCCAGCTCACCAGACGCGGGAGAGAGATACAATGAGCAGTTCTTC
CASSPDAGERYNEQFF
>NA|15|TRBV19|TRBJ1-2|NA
TGTGCCAGCTGGCGGACAACTTCAGCTAACTATGGCTACACCTTC
CASWRTTSANYGYTF
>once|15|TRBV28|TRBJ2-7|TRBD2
TGTGCCAGCAGCAGACGACTAGCGGGAGTGTACGAGCAGTACTTC
CASSRRLAGVYEQYF
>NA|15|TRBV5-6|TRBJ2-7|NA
TGTGCCAGCACCCCATACCCCGGGAGCGAGTACGAGCAGTACTTC
CASTPYPGSEYEQYF
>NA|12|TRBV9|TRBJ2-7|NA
TGTGCCAGCAGCGACCTGTTACGGGAGCAGTACTTC
CASSDLLREQYF
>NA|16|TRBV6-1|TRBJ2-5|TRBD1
TGTGCCAGCAGTGCACGGGACAGGGGCGGAGGGGAGACCCAGTACTTC
CASSARDRGGGETQYF
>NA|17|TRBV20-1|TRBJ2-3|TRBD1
TGCAGTGCTAGTGAACCACAGGGGGCGTCGAGCACAGATACGCAGTATTTT
CSASEPQGASSTDTQYF
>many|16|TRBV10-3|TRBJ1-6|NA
TGTGCCATCAGTGAGGAAAGTACAGGGTTGGATTCACCCCTCCACTTT
CAISEESTGLDSPLHF
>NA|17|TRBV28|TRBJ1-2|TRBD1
TGTGCCAGCAGTTTACTTGTCCTCACAGGGGCAGTGCATGGCTACACCTTC
CASSLLVLTGAVHGYTF
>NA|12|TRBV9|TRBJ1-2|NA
TGTGCCAGCAGCGTGGACTTCTATGGCTACACCTTC
CASSVDFYGYTF
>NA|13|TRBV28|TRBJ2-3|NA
TGTGCCAGCAGCCCGTCGGTGGCAGATACGCAGTATTTT
CASSPSVADTQYF
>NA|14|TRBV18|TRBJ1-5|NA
TGTGCCAGCTCACTTGGGAGCTACAATCAGCCCCAGCATTTT
CASSLGSYNQPQHF
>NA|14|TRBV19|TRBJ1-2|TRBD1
TGTGCCAGTAGTATGGGACAGTCAACCTATGGCTACACCTTC
CASSMGQSTYGYTF
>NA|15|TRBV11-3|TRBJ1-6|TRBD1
TGTGCCAGCAGCTTCCGACAGGGGGGGAATTCACCCCTCCACTTT
CASSFRQGGNSPLHF
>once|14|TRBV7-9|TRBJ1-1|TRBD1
TGTGCCAGCAGCGGAAAGACAGGGGGGACTGAAGCTTTCTTT
CASSGKTGGTEAFF
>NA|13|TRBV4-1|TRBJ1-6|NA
TGCGCCGCGGGGAGACAAAGTAATTCACCCCTCCACTTT
CAAGRQSNSPLHF
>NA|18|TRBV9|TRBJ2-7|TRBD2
TGTGCCAGCAGCGTAGTGACATCAAGCGGGAGGGCCGTACACGAGCAGTACTTC
CASSVVTSSGRAVHEQYF
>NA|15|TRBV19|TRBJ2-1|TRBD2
TGTGCCAGTAGTCCACTTAGCGGGAGCCCCAATGAGCAGTTCTTC
CASSPLSGSPNEQFF
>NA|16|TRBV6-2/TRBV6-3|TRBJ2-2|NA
TGTGCCAGCAGCCCTAGAAGACTCGCGAACACCGGGGAGCTGTTTTTT
CASSPRRLANTGELFF
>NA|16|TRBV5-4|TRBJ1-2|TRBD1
TGTGCCAGCAGCTTGGAACGACAGGGCCCAGGGAATGGCTACACCTTC
CASSLERQGPGNGYTF
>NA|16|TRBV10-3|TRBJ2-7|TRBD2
TGTGCCATCAGTGAGACATCGGGGGGGAGCGGGTACGAGCAGTACTTC
CAISETSGGSGYEQYF
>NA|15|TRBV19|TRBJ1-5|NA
TGTGCCAGTAGTATGTTCGGGGTCGGCAATCAGCCCCAGCATTTT
CASSMFGVGNQPQHF
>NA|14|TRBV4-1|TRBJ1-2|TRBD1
TGCGCCAGCAGGAGACAGGGGACTAACTATGGCTACACCTTC
CASRRQGTNYGYTF
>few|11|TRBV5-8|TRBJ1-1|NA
TGTGCCAGCAGCTTAGTGAGTGAAGCTTTCTTT
CASSLVSEAFF
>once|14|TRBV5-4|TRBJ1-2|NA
TGTGCCAGCGTTTCGGGGTCAGGGGACTATGGCTACACCTTC
CASVSGSGDYGYTF
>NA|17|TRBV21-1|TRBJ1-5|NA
TGTGCCAGCAGCGCCCGGACAGGGCGTTCCCTACTACAGCCCCAGCATTTT
CASSARTGRSLLQPQHF
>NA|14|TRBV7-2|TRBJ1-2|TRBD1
TGTGCCAGCAGCAGACAGGGTTTTAACTATGGCTACACCTTC
CASSRQGFNYGYTF
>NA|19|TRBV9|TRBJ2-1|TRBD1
TGTGCCAGCAGCGTATCCACCGGGACAGGGGGGAGCTCCTACAATGAGCAGTTCTTC
CASSVSTGTGGSSYNEQFF
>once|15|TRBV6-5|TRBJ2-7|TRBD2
TGTGCCAGCAGTTACTTCGGGCGGGAGGGCGACGAGCAGTACTTC
CASSYFGREGDEQYF
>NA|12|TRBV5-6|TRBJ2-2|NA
TGTGCCAGCAGCTTCGGGGCCGGGGAGCTGTTTTTT
CASSFGAGELFF
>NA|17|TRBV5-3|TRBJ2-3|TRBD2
TGTGCCAGAAGCTTGAGGCTAGCGGGAGGGTCCACAGATACGCAGTATTTT
CARSLRLAGGSTDTQYF